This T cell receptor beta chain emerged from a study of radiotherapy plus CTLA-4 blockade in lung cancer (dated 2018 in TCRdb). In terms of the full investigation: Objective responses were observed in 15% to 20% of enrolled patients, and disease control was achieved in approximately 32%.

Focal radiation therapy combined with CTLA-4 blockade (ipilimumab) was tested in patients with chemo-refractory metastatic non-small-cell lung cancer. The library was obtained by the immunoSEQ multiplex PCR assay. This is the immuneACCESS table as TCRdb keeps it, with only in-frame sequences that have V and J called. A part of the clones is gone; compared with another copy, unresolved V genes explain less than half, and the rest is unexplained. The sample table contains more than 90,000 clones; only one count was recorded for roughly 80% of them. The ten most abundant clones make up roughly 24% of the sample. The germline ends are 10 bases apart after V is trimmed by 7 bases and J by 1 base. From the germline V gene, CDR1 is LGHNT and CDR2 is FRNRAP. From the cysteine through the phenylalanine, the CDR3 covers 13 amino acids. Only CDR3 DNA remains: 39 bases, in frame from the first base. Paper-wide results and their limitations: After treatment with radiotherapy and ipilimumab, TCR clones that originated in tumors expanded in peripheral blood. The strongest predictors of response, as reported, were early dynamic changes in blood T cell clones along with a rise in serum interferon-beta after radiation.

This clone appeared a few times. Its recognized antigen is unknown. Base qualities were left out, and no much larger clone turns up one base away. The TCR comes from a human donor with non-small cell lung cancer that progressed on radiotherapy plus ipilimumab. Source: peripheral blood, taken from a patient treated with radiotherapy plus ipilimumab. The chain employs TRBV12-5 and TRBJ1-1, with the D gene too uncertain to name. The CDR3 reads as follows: CASATRGNTEAFF. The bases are TGTGCTAGTGCCACTCGGGGGAACACTGAAGCTTTCTTT.